A single sample is the source of the 22 T cell receptor beta chains below, sequenced in a study of neoadjuvant anti-PD-1 for oral cavity cancer. The time point was: after neoadjuvant nivolumab, at surgical resection. Sequenced by immunoSEQ multiplex PCR; TCRdb stores in-frame clones only, minus some. The table has about 68,000 clones, more than 75% seen once. The sequenced sample was PBMCs, obtained after nivolumab (anti-PD-1) treatment. The origin of the receptors is a person between 40 and 85 years old with oral cavity squamous cell carcinoma.

The chain uses TRBV4-1 and TRBJ2-2; possible D gene TRBD2, 5 bases. Deletions cut 4 bases from V and 1 base from J, with 16 bases between. Germline CDR1 and CDR2: MGHRA and YSYEKL. CDR3 length: 17 residues. CDR3 protein: CASSPPKSSENTGELFF. The CDR3 DNA is TGCGCCAGCAGCCCTCCTAAGAGTAGCGAGAACACCGGGGAGCTGTTTTTT.

CDR3 residues: CASSLELADRTDTQYF. Here the CDR3 DNA reads TGTGCCAGCAGCTTGGAGCTAGCGGACCGCACAGATACGCAGTATTTT. This chain uses TRBV5-4 with TRBJ2-3, with 7 bases lining up with TRBD2. The V segment lost 0 bases and the J segment 1 base; nucleotides outside the gene matches: 5. Germline V gene data show CDR1 as SGHNT and CDR2 as YYREEE (reference sequence). This CDR3 is 16 amino acids long.

The sample holds a few counts of this clone. This chain uses TRBV27 with TRBJ2-7; the D is unclear. The CDR3 sequence is 14 residues long. Germline assignment: CDR1 MNHEY and CDR2 SMNVEV (reference sequence). V lost 4 bases and J 5 bases, leaving 15 bases between the germline ends. DNA of the CDR3: TGTGCCAGCAGTTCCCTCCCCTTGGGCCACGAGCAGTACTTC. Its translation: CASSSLPLGHEQYF.

This clone was observed a handful of times. The chain links TRBV6-1 to TRBJ1-2; TRBD1 aligns across 8 bases. The CDR3 contains 12 residues. The germline V gene encodes CDR1 MNHNS and CDR2 SASEGT. V shed 4 bases and J 7 bases; nucleotides not matched to a gene: 2. CDR3 sequence: CASSATGAGYTF. In DNA, the CDR3 is TGTGCCAGCAGTGCGACAGGGGCTGGCTACACCTTC.

V is TRBV5-1 and J is TRBJ1-2; a weak D match, TRBD1 (5 bases). Trimming took off 0 bases at V and 6 bases at J, with 15 bases between the two ends. The CDR3 is 15 amino acids. Per the germline V gene, CDR1 is SGHRS and CDR2 is YFSETQ. The CDR3 here is CASSLGRQGVDGYTF. Written as DNA, the CDR3 is TGCGCCAGCAGCTTGGGAAGGCAGGGCGTTGATGGCTACACCTTC.

The gene calls are TRBV2 and TRBJ2-1, with 9 nucleotides matching TRBD2. There are 14 residues in the CDR3. Trimming at V came to 11 bases and at J to 0 bases, leaving 5 bases not matched to a gene. CDR1 SNHLY and CDR2 FYNNEI come from the germline V gene. The CDR3 region is CAAGGTYSYNEQFF. The CDR3 region has the DNA TGTGCCGCGGGGGGGACTTACTCCTACAATGAGCAGTTCTTC.

The count of this clone is one. The rearrangement uses TRBV13 and TRBJ2-1; D perhaps matches TRBD1 (5 bases). V shed 3 bases and J shed 7 bases, with 10 bases lying between them. Germline-derived CDR1 and CDR2 are PRHDT and FYEKMQ (reference sequence). This CDR3 contains 13 residues. The CDR3 bases are TGTGCCAGCAGCTTCGTAGGGGTAAATGAGCAGTTCTTC. Translation: CASSFVGVNEQFF.

The chain links TRBV5-1 to TRBJ2-7, with 7 bases matching TRBD2. Unmatched junction bases numbered 9, after V lost 3 bases and J lost 0 bases. This CDR3 comprises 16 residues. CDR1 SGHRS and CDR2 YFSETQ come from the germline V gene. The CDR3 sequence is CASSSQGWGGSYEQYF. The CDR3 region has the DNA TGCGCCAGCAGCTCGCAGGGATGGGGGGGCTCCTACGAGCAGTACTTC.

The CDR3 region is CASSFSGSSSYEQYF. Written as DNA, the CDR3 is TGTGCCAGCAGTTTTAGCGGGTCCAGCTCCTACGAGCAGTACTTC. The genes are TRBV6-1 and TRBJ2-7; 7 bases agree with TRBD2. The junction had 7 bases not matched to a gene; V was cut back by 5 bases and J by 0 bases. Germline V gives CDR1 MNHNS, CDR2 SASEGT. CDR3 size: 15 residues.

Here the CDR3 DNA reads TGTGCCAGCAGCCTTGGGACAGACACCGGGGAGCTGTTTTTT. Protein: CASSLGTDTGELFF. The rearrangement links TRBV11-3 to TRBJ2-2; 7 bases align to TRBD1. This CDR3 is built from 14 residues. Germline CDR1 reads SGHNT; CDR2 reads YENEEA. V shed 5 bases and J 3 bases; nucleotides not matched to a gene: 3. Full variable domain (missing parts from reference TRBV11-3 and TRBJ2-2): EAGVVQSPRYKIIEKKQPVAFWCNPISGHNTLYWYLQNLGQGPELLIRYENEEAVDDSQLPKDRFSAERLKGVDSTLKIQPAELGDSAVYLCASSLGTDTGELFFGEGSRLTVL.

The chain couples TRBV5-4 to TRBJ1-3, with TRBD1 identical over 7 bases. The CDR3 has 16 amino acids. Trimming took 4 bases from V and 0 from J; bases not matched to a gene: 7. From germline, CDR1 is SGHNT and CDR2 YYREEE (reference sequence). For the CDR3, the DNA is TGTGCCAGCAGCCTCCAGGGGGGGAGCTCTGGAAACACCATATATTTT. It is translated as CASSLQGGSSGNTIYF.

This sequence joins TRBV13 and TRBJ2-5; 11 bases map to TRBD1. CDR1 is PRHDT, CDR2 FYEKMQ, per germline (reference sequence). V was pared by 3 bases and J by 5 bases, with 2 bases of the junction left unmatched. The CDR3 has 14 amino acids. The CDR3 region has the DNA TGTGCCAGCAGCTTCGGGACAGGGGGGGAGACCCAGTACTTC. As protein: CASSFGTGGETQYF.

The chain links TRBV7-8 to TRBJ1-5, with a possible D match to TRBD1 (6 bases). Germline CDR1 reads SGHVS; CDR2 reads FQNEAQ. V was cut by 4 bases and J by 0 bases, with 10 bases left in between. There are 15 residues in the CDR3. The CDR3 nucleotides are TGTGCCAGCAGCTCAAAGGGGGTTAGCAATCAGCCCCAGCATTTT. Protein product: CASSSKGVSNQPQHF.

The chain has TRBV4-1 and TRBJ2-6; D is unresolved. Germline CDR1 reads MGHRA; CDR2 reads YSYEKL. With 1 base removed from V and 4 bases from J, the gap between germline ends came to 14 bases. The CDR3 contains 17 residues. The CDR3 DNA reads TGCGCCAGCAGCCAAGGACCTACCTCTACCGGGGCCAACGTCCTGACTTTC. Its translation is CASSQGPTSTGANVLTF.

The chain uses TRBV5-4 and TRBJ1-2, with a weak D call TRBD1 (6 bases). V was pared by 5 bases and J by 7 bases, with 12 bases between. Germline V CDR1 and CDR2: SGHNT, YYREEE (reference sequence). This CDR3 spans 12 amino acids. In DNA form, the CDR3 reads TGTGCCAGCAGTGAGGGGGGTATTGGCTACACCTTC. Protein sequence: CASSEGGIGYTF. Full variable domain (outside the CDR3, taken from reference TRBV5-4 and TRBJ1-2): ETGVTQSPTHLIKTRGQQVTLRCSSQSGHNTVSWYQQALGQGPQFIFQYYREEENGRGNFPPRFSGLQFPNYSSELNVNALELDDSALYLCASSEGGIGYTFGSGTRLTVV.

The CDR3 sequence is CASRTHRQGHEQYF. The CDR3 DNA reads TGTGCCAGCCGCACCCACAGACAGGGCCACGAGCAGTACTTC. The chain couples TRBV6-5 to TRBJ2-7, with 7 bases lining up with TRBD1. From germline, CDR1 is MNHEY and CDR2 SVGAGI. The CDR3 loop spans 14 amino acids. The trim removed 8 bases at V and 5 bases at J, leaving 12 bases unmatched.

For the CDR3, the DNA is TGTGCCAGCAGTCCTAGGACAGGGTACCAAGAGACCCAGTACTTC. It yields the protein CASSPRTGYQETQYF. This rearrangement joins TRBV6-5 to TRBJ2-5; 8 bases are a match to TRBD1. The germline gives CDR1 MNHEY, CDR2 SVGAGI. V trimming: 5 bases; J trimming: 0 bases; junction bases outside the gene matches: 5. The CDR3 loop spans 15 amino acids.

The gene calls are TRBV4-1 and TRBJ2-7; 7 bases map to TRBD1. The CDR3 runs 16 residues. J was trimmed by 2 bases and V by 0 bases; bases with no gene match: 7. CDR1 MGHRA and CDR2 YSYEKL come from the germline V gene. CDR3 loop: CASSQDPGTVAYEQYF. CDR3 DNA: TGCGCCAGCAGCCAAGACCCCGGGACAGTAGCCTACGAGCAGTACTTC.

The chain links TRBV30 to TRBJ2-3; 10 bases match TRBD2. Germline V CDR1 and CDR2: GTSNPN, SVGIG (reference sequence). The CDR3 totals 16 residues. The J segment lost 7 bases and the V segment lost 0 bases, leaving 10 bases of the junction unmatched. CDR3 sequence reads: CAWSVLGLAGENTQYF. The CDR3 DNA reads TGTGCCTGGAGTGTACTTGGGCTAGCGGGAGAGAATACGCAGTATTTT.

The V gene is TRBV6-5, the J gene TRBJ2-7; TRBD2 aligns across 9 bases. Germline V gene data show CDR1 as MNHEY and CDR2 as SVGAGI. The trim removed 7 bases at V and 4 bases at J, leaving 11 bases unmatched. The CDR3 totals 15 residues. The CDR3 is CASTESESGRYEQYF. Written as DNA, the CDR3 is TGTGCCAGCACCGAGTCCGAGAGCGGGAGGTACGAGCAGTACTTC.

This clone was recorded a few times. The chain combines TRBV30 with TRBJ1-1; D is perhaps TRBD1 (6 bases). CDR3 size: 14 residues. Germline V lookup: CDR1 GTSNPN, CDR2 SVGIG (reference sequence). V shed 0 bases and J shed 7 bases, with 15 bases lying between them. CDR3 sequence (DNA): TGTGCCTGGAGTGTCCCCCTAACAGGGTTTGAAGCTTTCTTT. Translation: CAWSVPLTGFEAFF.

The chain is built from TRBV11-3 and TRBJ2-2; 8 bases map to TRBD2. Losses at the gene ends were 5 bases for V and 2 bases for J; bases not matched to a gene: 4. The CDR3 contains 15 residues. Germline V CDR1 and CDR2: SGHNT, YENEEA. The CDR3 loop reads CASSPTSANTGELFF. CDR3 sequence (DNA): TGTGCCAGCAGCCCGACTAGCGCCAACACCGGGGAGCTGTTTTTT.